The TCR beta chain described here comes from a study of cytomegalovirus exposure and HLA in healthy donors. Study-wide points: Across HLA loci, a later analysis found differing TCR association rates, with DRB1 most and HLA-C fewest. According to reports, the classifier identified cytomegalovirus status with high specificity and sensitivity. Presence/absence analysis assumed near-uniform sequencing depth across donors. In a later analysis, specific HLA alleles were associated with approximately 16,000 TCR beta sequences at a 0.05 false discovery rate.

On this clone itself: Its antigen is unidentified.

The PCR made use of 60 Vbeta and 13 Jbeta primers. Clones were read by immunoSEQ multiplex PCR, and TCRdb kept only the in-frame ones, dropping some. The table has fewer than 200,000 clones, 83% seen once. Germline lookup yields CDR1 MNHEY and CDR2 SMNVEV (reference sequence). CDR3 length equals 14 residues. V lost 5 bases to trimming and J lost 4 bases; unmatched junction nucleotides: 6. The V gene is TRBV27, the J gene TRBJ2-3, with 7 positions matching TRBD1. Source material: PBMCs. The clonotype was recovered from a middle-aged man in good health and CMV-seropositive. For the CDR3, the DNA is TGTGCCAGCAGTCTATACAGGGGCTCAGATACGCAGTATTTT. Amino acids: CASSLYRGSDTQYF.